The sequence of this TCR beta chain was determined in a study of control samples from healthy donors and cancer patients. The repertoire was sequenced with immunoSEQ multiplex PCR; TCRdb's copy has only in-frame clones and lacks some. The repertoire holds 21,000 or so clones, with about 85% as singletons. Germline V gene lookup returns CDR1 LNHDA and CDR2 SQIVND (reference sequence). The V gene lost 0 bases and the J gene lost 7 bases, with 9 bases spanning the gap. The CDR3 is 13 amino acids. The sequenced sample consisted of PBMCs. V usage is TRBV19 and J usage is TRBJ1-1; no clear D gene. The TCR comes from a man aged 55 to 70 with head and neck cancer. CDR3 nucleotide sequence: TGTGCCAGTAGTATAGAGGGCCGGGGTGAAGCTTTCTTT. It encodes CASSIEGRGEAFF.